The clone carrying this T cell receptor (beta chain) appeared a few times. The data belong to a study of T-cell memory formation after mild COVID-19. As for the study in general: Largely, TCR clusters stayed within a single donor.

V shed 6 bases and J 8 bases; nucleotides not matched to a gene: 4. The length of the CDR3 is 12 residues. Germline values: CDR1 MNHEY, CDR2 SMNVEV (reference sequence). TCRdb fed the 5' RACE reads into MiXCR, producing one record per CDR3 protein. The table has 300,000 to 350,000 distinct CDR3 sequences, roughly 13% seen once. This TCR came from a man aged 18-30 years who had mild COVID-19 (a few samples of this study predate the infection). Cell type and time point are not known. The V call is TRBV27, the J call TRBJ2-1; 7 bases are a match to TRBD2. The sample was PBMCs or a T cell subset sorted from them (not recorded which). CDR3: CASSPTSDEQFF. The CDR3 DNA reads as TGTGCCAGCAGCCCAACTAGCGATGAGCAGTTCTTC.